This T cell receptor beta chain was sequenced during a study of blood T cells in healthy people across ages. Findings and caveats of the study: Naive CD4+ cell counts and diversity both ran higher in long-lived than in aged donors.

Note on this clonotype: Its antigen is not identified.

V was cut by 4 bases and J by 0 bases, with 17 bases left in between. CDR1 and CDR2 (germline): SGHRS, YFSETQ. The CDR3 covers 18 residues. With a J-beta primer mix and a sample-barcoded 5' primer, a second PCR ran 7 to 11 cycles. TCRdb reprocessed the 5' RACE reads with MiXCR, giving one entry per CDR3 protein. Counted here are about 1.8 million distinct CDR3 sequences, less than 50% occurring once; the ten biggest clones make up around 2.1%. Isolation of PBMCs gave at least 7 million cells per sample. Per sample, at least 6 micrograms of total RNA were extracted. The receptor's source is a woman aged 40 to 50 in good health. This rearrangement joins TRBV5-1 to TRBJ2-6; tentative D call: TRBD2 (6 bases). Sequencing input: blood. CDR3 residues: CASSRTSLASSGANVLTF. CDR3 in DNA: TGCGCCAGCAGCCGAACCTCGCTAGCGAGCTCTGGGGCCAACGTCCTGACTTTC.